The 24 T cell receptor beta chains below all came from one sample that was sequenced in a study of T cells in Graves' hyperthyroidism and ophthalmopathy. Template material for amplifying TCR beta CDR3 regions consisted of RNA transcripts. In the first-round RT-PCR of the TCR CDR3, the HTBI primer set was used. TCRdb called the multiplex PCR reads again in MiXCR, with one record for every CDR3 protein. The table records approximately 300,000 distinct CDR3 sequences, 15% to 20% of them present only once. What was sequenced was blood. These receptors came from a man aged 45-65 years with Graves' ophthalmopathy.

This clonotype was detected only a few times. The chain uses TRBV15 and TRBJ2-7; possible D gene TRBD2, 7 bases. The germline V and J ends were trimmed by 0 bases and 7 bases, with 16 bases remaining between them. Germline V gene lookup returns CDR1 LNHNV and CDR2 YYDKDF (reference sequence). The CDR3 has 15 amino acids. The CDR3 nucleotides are TGTGCCACCAGCAGAGAGTGGTCCGGGGGGCAAGAGCAGTACTTC. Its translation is CATSREWSGGQEQYF.

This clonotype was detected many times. CDR3 amino acids: CASSPRRRADTQYF. DNA of the CDR3: TGTGCCAGCAGCCCCCGGCGGCGAGCAGATACGCAGTATTTT. This chain links TRBV11-2 with TRBJ2-3; the D is unclear. CDR1 is SGHAT and CDR2 is FQNNGV in the germline V gene. V lost 5 bases and J lost 4, with 13 bases in between. CDR3 length equals 14 residues.

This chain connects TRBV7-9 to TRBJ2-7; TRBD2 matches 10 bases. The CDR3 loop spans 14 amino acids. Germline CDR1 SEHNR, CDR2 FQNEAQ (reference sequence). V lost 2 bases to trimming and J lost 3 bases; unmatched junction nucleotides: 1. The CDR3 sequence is CASSLTSGNYEQYF. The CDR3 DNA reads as TGTGCCAGCAGCTTAACTAGCGGGAACTACGAGCAGTACTTC.

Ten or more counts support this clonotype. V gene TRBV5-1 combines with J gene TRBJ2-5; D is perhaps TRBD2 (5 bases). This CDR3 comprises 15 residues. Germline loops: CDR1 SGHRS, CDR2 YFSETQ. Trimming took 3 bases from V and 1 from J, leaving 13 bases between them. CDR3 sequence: CASSWLQRSQETQYF. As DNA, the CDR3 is TGCGCCAGCAGCTGGCTGCAGCGGAGCCAAGAGACCCAGTACTTC.

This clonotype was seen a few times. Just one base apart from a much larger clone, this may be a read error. The CDR3 region has the DNA TGTGCCAGCAGTGAATGGCGGGAGACCGAGCAGTGCTTC. It yields the protein CASSEWRETEQCF. The gene calls are TRBV2 and TRBJ2-7; 7 bases match TRBD2. The germline CDR1 and CDR2 sequences are SNHLY and FYNNEI. The CDR3 covers 13 residues. Variable domain in full (rest from reference TRBV2 and TRBJ2-7): EPEVTQTPSHQVTQMGQEVILRCVPISNHLYFYWYRQILGQKVEFLVSFYNNEISEKSEIFDDQFSVERPDGSNFTLKIRSTKLEDSAMYFCASSEWRETEQCFGPGTRLTVT.

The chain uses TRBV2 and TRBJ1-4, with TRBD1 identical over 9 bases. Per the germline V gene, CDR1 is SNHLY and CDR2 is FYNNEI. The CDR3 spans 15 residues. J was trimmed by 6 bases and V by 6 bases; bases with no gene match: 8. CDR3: CASRLKTGGDEKLFF. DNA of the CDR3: TGTGCCAGCAGGCTCAAGACAGGGGGGGATGAAAAACTGTTTTTT.

CDR3 DNA sequence: TGTGCCAGCAGCGTCTACAATACGGGAAGCACAGATACGCAGTATTTT. This gives the protein CASSVYNTGSTDTQYF. The chain joins TRBV9 to TRBJ2-3; weak D call: TRBD2 (5 bases). The CDR3 extends over 16 amino acids. CDR1 and CDR2 from the germline V gene are SGDLS and YYNGEE. V was cut by 2 bases and J by 0 bases, with 13 bases left in between.

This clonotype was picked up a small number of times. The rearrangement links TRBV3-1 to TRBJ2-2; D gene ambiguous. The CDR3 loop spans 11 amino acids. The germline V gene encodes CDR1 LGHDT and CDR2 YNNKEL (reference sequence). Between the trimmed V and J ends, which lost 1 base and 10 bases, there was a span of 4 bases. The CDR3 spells CASSQVTELFF. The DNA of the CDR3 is TGTGCCAGCAGCCAAGTAACGGAGCTGTTTTTT.

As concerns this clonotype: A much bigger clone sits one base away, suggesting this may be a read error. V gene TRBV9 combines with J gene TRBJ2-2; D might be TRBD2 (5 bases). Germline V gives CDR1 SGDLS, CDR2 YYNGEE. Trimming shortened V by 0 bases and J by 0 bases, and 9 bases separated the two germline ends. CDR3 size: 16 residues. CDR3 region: CASSVGERANTGELFF. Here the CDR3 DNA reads TGTGCCAGCAGCGTAGGCGAGAGGGCGAACACCGGGGAGCTGTTTTTT.

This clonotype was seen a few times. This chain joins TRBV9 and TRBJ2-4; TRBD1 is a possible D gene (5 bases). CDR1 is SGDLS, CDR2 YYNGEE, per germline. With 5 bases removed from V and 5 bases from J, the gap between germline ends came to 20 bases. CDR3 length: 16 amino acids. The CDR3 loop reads CASSPLGRGSQNIQYF. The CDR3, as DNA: TGTGCCAGCAGTCCCCTAGGTAGGGGCAGTCAAAACATTCAGTACTTC.

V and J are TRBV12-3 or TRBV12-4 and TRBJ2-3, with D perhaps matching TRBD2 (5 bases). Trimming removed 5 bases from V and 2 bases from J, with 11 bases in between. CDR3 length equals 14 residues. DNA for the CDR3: TGTGCCAGCAGTCTTGACGGGGACACAGATACGCAGTATTTT. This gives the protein CASSLDGDTDTQYF.

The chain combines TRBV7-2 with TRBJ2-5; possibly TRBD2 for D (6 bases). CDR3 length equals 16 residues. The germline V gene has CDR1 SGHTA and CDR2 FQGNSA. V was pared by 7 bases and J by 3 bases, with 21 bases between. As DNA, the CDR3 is TGTGCCAGCACCGTTCGACGGAGGACTATTAAAGAGACCCAGTACTTC. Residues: CASTVRRRTIKETQYF.

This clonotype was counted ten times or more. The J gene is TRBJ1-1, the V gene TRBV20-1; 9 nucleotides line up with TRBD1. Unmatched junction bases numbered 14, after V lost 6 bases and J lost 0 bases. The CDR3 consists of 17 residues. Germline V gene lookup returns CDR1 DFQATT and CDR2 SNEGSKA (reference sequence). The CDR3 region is CSAQTGTGLLMNTEAFF. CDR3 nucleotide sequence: TGCAGTGCCCAAACCGGGACAGGGCTTCTGATGAACACTGAAGCTTTCTTT.

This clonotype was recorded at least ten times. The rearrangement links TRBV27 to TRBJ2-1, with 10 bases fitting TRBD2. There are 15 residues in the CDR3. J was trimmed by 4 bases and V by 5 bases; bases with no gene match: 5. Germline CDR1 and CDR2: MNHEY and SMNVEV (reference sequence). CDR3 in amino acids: CASSPLAGRYNEQFF. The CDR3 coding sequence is TGTGCCAGCAGTCCACTAGCGGGAAGATACAATGAGCAGTTCTTC.

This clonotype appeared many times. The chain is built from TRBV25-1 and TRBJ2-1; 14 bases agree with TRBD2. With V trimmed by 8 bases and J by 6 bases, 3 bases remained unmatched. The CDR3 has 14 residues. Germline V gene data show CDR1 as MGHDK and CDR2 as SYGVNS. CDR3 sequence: CASSGLAGGNEQFF. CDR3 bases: TGTGCCAGCTCTGGACTAGCGGGAGGCAATGAGCAGTTCTTC.

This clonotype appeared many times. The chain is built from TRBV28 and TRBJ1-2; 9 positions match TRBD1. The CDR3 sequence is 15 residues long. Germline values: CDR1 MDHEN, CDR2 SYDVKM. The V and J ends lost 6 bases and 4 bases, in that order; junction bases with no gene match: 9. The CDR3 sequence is CASSQTGGFGYGYTF. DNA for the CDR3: TGTGCCAGCAGCCAAACAGGGGGCTTCGGCTATGGCTACACCTTC.

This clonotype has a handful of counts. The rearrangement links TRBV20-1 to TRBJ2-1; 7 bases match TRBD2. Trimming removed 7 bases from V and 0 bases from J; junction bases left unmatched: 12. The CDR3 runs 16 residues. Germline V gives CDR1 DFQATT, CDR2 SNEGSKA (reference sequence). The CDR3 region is CSVEQRDLSSYNEQFF. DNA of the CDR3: TGCAGTGTCGAGCAGCGGGACCTGAGCTCCTACAATGAGCAGTTCTTC.

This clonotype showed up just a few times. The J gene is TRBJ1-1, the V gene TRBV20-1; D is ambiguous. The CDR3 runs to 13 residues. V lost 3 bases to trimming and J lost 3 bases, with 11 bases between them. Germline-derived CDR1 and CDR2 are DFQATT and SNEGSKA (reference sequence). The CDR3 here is CSASPHGDTEAFF. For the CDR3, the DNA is TGCAGTGCTAGTCCCCATGGGGACACTGAAGCTTTCTTT.

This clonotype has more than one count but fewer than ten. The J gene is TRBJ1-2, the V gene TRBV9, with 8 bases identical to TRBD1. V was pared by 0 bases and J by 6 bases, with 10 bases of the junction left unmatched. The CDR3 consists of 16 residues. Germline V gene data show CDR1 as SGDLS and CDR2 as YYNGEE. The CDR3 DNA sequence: TGTGCCAGCAGCGTAGCTGACTCGAGACAGGGGAATGGCTACACCTTC. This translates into CASSVADSRQGNGYTF. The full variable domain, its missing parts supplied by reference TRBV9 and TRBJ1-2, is DSGVTQTPKHLITATGQRVTLRCSPRSGDLSVYWYQQSLDQGLQFLIQYYNGEERAKGNILERFSAQQFPDLHSELNLSSLELGDSALYFCASSVADSRQGNGYTFGSGTRLTVV.

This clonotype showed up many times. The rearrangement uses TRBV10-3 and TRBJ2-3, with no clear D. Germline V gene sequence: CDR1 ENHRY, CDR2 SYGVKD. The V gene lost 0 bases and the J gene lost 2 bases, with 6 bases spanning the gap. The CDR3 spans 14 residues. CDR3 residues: CAISESDATDTQYF. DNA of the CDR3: TGTGCCATCAGTGAGTCGGATGCCACAGATACGCAGTATTTT.

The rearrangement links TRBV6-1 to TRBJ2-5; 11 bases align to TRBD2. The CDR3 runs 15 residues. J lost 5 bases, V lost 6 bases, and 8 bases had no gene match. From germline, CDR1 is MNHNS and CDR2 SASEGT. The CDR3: CASRRLAGGGETQYF. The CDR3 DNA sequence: TGTGCCAGCAGAAGGCTAGCGGGAGGCGGGGAGACCCAGTACTTC.

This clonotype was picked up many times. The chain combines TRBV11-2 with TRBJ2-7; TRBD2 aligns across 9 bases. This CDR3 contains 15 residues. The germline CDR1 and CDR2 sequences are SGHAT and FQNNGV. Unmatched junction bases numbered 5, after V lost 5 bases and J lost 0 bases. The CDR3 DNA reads TGTGCCAGCAGCCCTCGACTAGCGGTCTCCTACGAGCAGTACTTC. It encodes CASSPRLAVSYEQYF.

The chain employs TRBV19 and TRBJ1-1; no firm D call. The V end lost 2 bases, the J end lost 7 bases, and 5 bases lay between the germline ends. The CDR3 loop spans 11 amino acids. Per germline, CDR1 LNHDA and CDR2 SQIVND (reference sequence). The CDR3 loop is CASSIFGEAFF. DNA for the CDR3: TGTGCCAGTAGTATATTTGGTGAAGCTTTCTTT.

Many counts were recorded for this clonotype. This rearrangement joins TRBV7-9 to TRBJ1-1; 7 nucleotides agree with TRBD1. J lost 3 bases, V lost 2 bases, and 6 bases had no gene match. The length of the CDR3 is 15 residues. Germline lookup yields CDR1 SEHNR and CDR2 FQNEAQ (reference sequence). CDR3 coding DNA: TGTGCCAGCAGCTTATCGACAGGGAGATACACTGAAGCTTTCTTT. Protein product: CASSLSTGRYTEAFF.